The 18 T cell receptor beta chains in this list originate from one sample, sequenced in a study of neurological immune-mediated disorders. TCRdb used MiXCR to reprocess the 5' RACE reads, holding one entry per CDR3 protein. Among roughly 67,000 distinct CDR3 sequences, roughly 4% were seen once, and the ten largest hold roughly 2.7%. Material for sequencing was PBMCs. Receptors were obtained from a man aged 45 to 65 with multiple sclerosis.

This clonotype was picked up many times. As DNA, the CDR3 is TGTGCCACCAGTGATTCAGGTTCGTACACTGAAGCTTTCTTT. This codes for CATSDSGSYTEAFF. The chain is built from TRBV24-1 and TRBJ1-1; D is unresolved. The V end lost 2 bases, the J end lost 3 bases, and 9 bases lay between the germline ends. The CDR3 extends over 14 amino acids. CDR1 is KGHDR and CDR2 is SFDVKD in the germline V gene.

This clonotype was seen ten or more times. The chain employs TRBV5-5 and TRBJ2-1; D is perhaps TRBD2 (5 bases). The V and J ends lost 6 bases and 5 bases respectively, with 15 bases between them. Germline V gives CDR1 SGHKS, CDR2 YYEKEE (reference sequence). CDR3 length: 14 amino acids. The CDR3 DNA reads TGTGCCAGCACAGGAATAGCGAAAAACAATGAGCAGTTCTTC. Residues: CASTGIAKNNEQFF.

With regard to this clonotype: Germline and junction disagree at one end, which may indicate a read error. The chain employs TRBV20-1 and TRBJ2-2, with D possibly TRBD2 on 6 matching bases. Germline loops: CDR1 DFQATT, CDR2 SNEGSKA (reference sequence). The CDR3 runs 16 residues. CDR3 nucleotide sequence: TGCGGTGCTAGGGACTTGAACAGAGCGAACACCGGGGAGCTGTTTTTT. It translates to CGARDLNRANTGELFF.

This clonotype has ten or more counts. This sequence joins TRBV3-1 and TRBJ2-6, with a weak D call TRBD2 (6 bases). Trimming shortened V by 4 bases and J by 1 base, and 11 bases separated the two germline ends. CDR1 is LGHDT, CDR2 YNNKEL, per germline (reference sequence). The CDR3 spans 16 residues. CDR3 protein: CASSRAGTSGANVLTF. CDR3 bases: TGTGCCAGCAGCCGAGCGGGTACATCTGGGGCCAACGTCCTGACTTTC.

Many counts were recorded for this clonotype. The gene calls are TRBV5-1 and TRBJ1-4; D perhaps matches TRBD1 (6 bases). V lost 4 bases and J lost 5, with 15 bases in between. From germline, CDR1 is SGHRS and CDR2 YFSETQ. The CDR3 loop spans 15 amino acids. CDR3 nucleotide sequence: TGCGCCAGCAGCCGCAGGTGGGGGCCCAATGAAAAACTGTTTTTT. Its protein is CASSRRWGPNEKLFF.

In its sample, this clonotype was seen many times. This chain uses TRBV5-6 with TRBJ1-5; D not resolved. The CDR3 covers 12 residues. Germline V gene data show CDR1 as SGHDT and CDR2 as YYEEEE. Trimming removed 2 bases from V and 5 bases from J, with 5 bases in between. CDR3 nucleotide sequence: TGTGCCAGCAGCTTTGGCGATCAGCCCCAGCATTTT. As protein: CASSFGDQPQHF.

Within the sample, this clonotype is medium-sized. The V and J genes are TRBV4-1 and TRBJ2-3, with 7 nucleotides matching TRBD2. Germline V CDR1 and CDR2: MGHRA, YSYEKL. The junction had 1 base not matched to a gene; V was cut back by 3 bases and J by 1 base. The CDR3 loop spans 14 amino acids. The CDR3 protein is CASSHAGGTDTQYF. In nucleotides, the CDR3 is TGCGCCAGCAGCCACGCGGGAGGCACAGATACGCAGTATTTT.

This clonotype was observed at least ten times. This rearrangement joins TRBV20-1 to TRBJ2-7; D might be TRBD2 (6 bases). Germline assignment: CDR1 DFQATT and CDR2 SNEGSKA (reference sequence). Trimming left V 1 base short and J 5 bases short, with 18 bases between. The CDR3 is 15 residues long. The chain's CDR3 is CSARAPGGGGDEQYV. The CDR3, as DNA: TGCAGTGCTAGAGCCCCCGGGGGTGGCGGCGACGAGCAGTACGTC.

Concerning this clonotype: Lacking the conserved final phenylalanine or tryptophan, this CDR3 likely reflects a read error. The CDR3 DNA reads as TGCGCCAGCAGGGAAGGGACTAGCGGCCGTGCGGGGAAGACCCAGTACTGC. It specifies CASREGTSGRAGKTQYC. This chain uses TRBV10-2 with TRBJ2-5; 11 bases map to TRBD2. CDR1 is WSHSY, CDR2 SAAADI, per germline. The CDR3 loop spans 17 amino acids. Trimming removed 6 bases from V and 6 bases from J; junction bases left unmatched: 15.

At least ten counts were recorded for this clonotype. The V gene is TRBV2, the J gene TRBJ2-1; maybe TRBD1 (6 bases). Trimming took 2 bases from V and 0 from J, leaving 11 bases between them. The CDR3 covers 16 residues. Per the germline V gene, CDR1 is SNHLY and CDR2 is FYNNEI. The CDR3 DNA reads as TGTGCCAGCAGTGAACAGGGGCGAAACTCCTACAATGAGCAGTTCTTC. Translating gives CASSEQGRNSYNEQFF.

This clonotype was observed many times. This chain links TRBV12-3 or TRBV12-4 with TRBJ2-3; 9 nucleotides match TRBD2. The CDR3 is 16 amino acids. V lost 3 bases and J lost 6; bases outside the gene matches: 10. The CDR3 DNA reads as TGTGCCAGCAGTTTTGGTAGCGGGGGTTCCAGGGATACGCAGTATTTT. Its translation: CASSFGSGGSRDTQYF.

This clonotype has a count of ten or more. This chain uses TRBV20-1 with TRBJ1-2; D is ambiguous. The CDR3 spans 12 residues. Trimming shortened V by 5 bases and J by 8 bases, and 15 bases separated the two germline ends. Germline CDR1 DFQATT, CDR2 SNEGSKA (reference sequence). The CDR3 region has the DNA TGCAGTGCTCCGGACGGTCCGGGAGGCTACACCTTC. Protein: CSAPDGPGGYTF.

In this sample, this clonotype turned up many times. The chain combines TRBV6-5 with TRBJ1-3, with D perhaps TRBD1 (5 bases). Germline V CDR1 and CDR2: MNHEY, SVGAGI. The CDR3 consists of 14 residues. V was pared by 6 bases and J by 0 bases, with 9 bases between. CDR3 bases: TGTGCCAGCAGCAGGGTCTTCTCTGGAAACACCATATATTTT. It is translated as CASSRVFSGNTIYF.

This clonotype has ten or more counts. The final CDR3 position lacks the conserved phenylalanine or tryptophan, pointing to a likely read error. The DNA is omitted, as the CDR3 cannot be located on it reliably, and the CDR3 follows TCRdb's listing. V is TRBV5-5 and J is TRBJ2-1; the table's D call of TRBD1 was not tested on the DNA. Germline lookup yields CDR1 SGHKS and CDR2 YYEKEE (reference sequence). The CDR3 is 13 residues long, counting both termini. This CDR3 is CASSLAPLDAGVI.

The sample holds a few counts of this clonotype. The chain has TRBV5-1 and TRBJ1-4, with D unresolved. Trimming took 0 bases from V and 0 from J, leaving 12 bases between them. This CDR3 is built from 17 residues. The germline gives CDR1 SGHRS, CDR2 YFSETQ. CDR3 sequence (DNA): TGCGCCAGCAGCTTGGGGGGAAACGTTGCAACTAATGAAAAACTGTTTTTT. Protein sequence: CASSLGGNVATNEKLFF.

The V gene is TRBV4-1, the J gene TRBJ2-5; no definite D call. CDR1 is MGHRA, CDR2 YSYEKL, per germline. The CDR3 runs 13 residues. Trimming shortened V by 5 bases and J by 6 bases, and 13 bases separated the two germline ends. The CDR3 DNA reads TGCGCCAGCAGCTCCGACTCGAGACAGACCCAGTACTTC. The encoded protein is CASSSDSRQTQYF.

This clonotype occurred many times. The chain links TRBV5-1 to TRBJ2-3, with 9 bases fitting TRBD1. Germline V lookup: CDR1 SGHRS, CDR2 YFSETQ. Losses at the gene ends were 4 bases for V and 4 bases for J; bases not matched to a gene: 4. The CDR3 is made up of 14 amino acids. In DNA form, the CDR3 reads TGCGCCAGCAGCGACAGGGGGGGACCAGATACGCAGTATTTT. It codes for CASSDRGGPDTQYF.

The chain joins TRBV28 to TRBJ2-5, with 12 nucleotides matching TRBD2. The V gene end was trimmed by 4 bases and the J gene end by 1 base; junction bases not matched to a gene: 16. This CDR3 region has 20 residues. CDR1 MDHEN and CDR2 SYDVKM come from the germline V gene. This CDR3 is CASSSSTSGGGDTPQETQYF. CDR3 DNA: TGTGCCAGCAGTTCCTCGACTAGCGGGGGCGGGGATACCCCCCAAGAGACCCAGTACTTC.